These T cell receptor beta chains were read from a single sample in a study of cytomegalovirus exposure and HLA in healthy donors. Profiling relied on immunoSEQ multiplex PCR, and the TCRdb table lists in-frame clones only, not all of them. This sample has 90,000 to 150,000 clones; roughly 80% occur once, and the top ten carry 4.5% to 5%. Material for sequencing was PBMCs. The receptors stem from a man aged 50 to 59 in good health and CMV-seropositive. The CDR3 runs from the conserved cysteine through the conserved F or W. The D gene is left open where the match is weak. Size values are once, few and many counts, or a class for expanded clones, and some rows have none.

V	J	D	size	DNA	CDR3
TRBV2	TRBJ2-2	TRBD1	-	TGTGCCAGCATGAGGACAGGGGGGACCGGGGAGCTGTTTTTT	CASMRTGGTGELFF
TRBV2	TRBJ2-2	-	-	TGTGCCAGCAGCCCCGGGACTTATCCCGGGGAGCTGTTTTTT	CASSPGTYPGELFF
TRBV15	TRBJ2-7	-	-	TGTGCCACCAGCAGAGATCGGGGTCCCTACGAGCAGTACTTC	CATSRDRGPYEQYF
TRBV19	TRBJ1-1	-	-	TGTGCCAGTAGCCCAGGACATTTTAGGCCTGAAGCTTTCTTT	CASSPGHFRPEAFF
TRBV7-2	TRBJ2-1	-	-	TGTGCCAGCAGCTTAGTCTCTTACAATGAGCAGTTCTTC	CASSLVSYNEQFF
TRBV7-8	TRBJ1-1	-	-	TGTGCCAGCAGCCCACTACCGGAGGCGAACACTGAAGCTTTCTTT	CASSPLPEANTEAFF
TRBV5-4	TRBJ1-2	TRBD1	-	TGTGCCAGCAGCATCGGACAGGGAGAACCTAACTATGGCTACACCTTC	CASSIGQGEPNYGYTF
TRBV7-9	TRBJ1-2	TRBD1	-	TGTGCCAGCAGCTTAGCGGCACGACAGGGAGGCGTTAGCTATGGCTACACCTTC	CASSLAARQGGVSYGYTF
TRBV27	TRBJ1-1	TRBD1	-	TGTGCCAGCACCAGACAGGGGGCGCTTGGCACTGAAGCTTTCTTT	CASTRQGALGTEAFF
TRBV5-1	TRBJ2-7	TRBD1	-	TGCGCCAGCAGCCCGGGACAGGGGGTGTACGAGCAGTACTTC	CASSPGQGVYEQYF
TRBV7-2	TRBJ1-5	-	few	TGTGCCAGCAGCTTAGGGGGGGGGATTAATCAGCCCCAGCATTTT	CASSLGGGINQPQHF
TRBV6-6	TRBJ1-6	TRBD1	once	TGTGCCAGCACCTGGACAGGAGTTTATAATTCACCCCTCCACTTT	CASTWTGVYNSPLHF
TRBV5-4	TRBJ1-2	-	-	TGTGCCAGCAGCTTTGGCCTCGGGGTCGGTGGCTACACCTTC	CASSFGLGVGGYTF
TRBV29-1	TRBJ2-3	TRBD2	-	TGCAGCAGCGGGGGGACTGCCCCCGGTGGTACGCAGTATTTT	CSSGGTAPGGTQYF
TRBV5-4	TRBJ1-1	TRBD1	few	TGTGCCAGCAGCTTGAAGGGGGCCACTGAAGCTTTCTTT	CASSLKGATEAFF
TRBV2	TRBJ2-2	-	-	TGTGCCACCCGGAGGGTGGAGGGACTCTCCGGGGAGCTGTTTTTT	CATRRVEGLSGELFF
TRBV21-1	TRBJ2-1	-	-	TGTGCCAGCAGCAAAATACCCCAGCGCTTACAGTTCTTC	CASSKIPQRLQFF
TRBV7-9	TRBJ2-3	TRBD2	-	TGTGCCAGCAGCCCACCCGGCGGGAGGAGGACAGATACGCAGTATTTT	CASSPPGGRRTDTQYF
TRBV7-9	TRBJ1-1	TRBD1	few	TGTGCCAGCAGCAAGGGACAGGGAAACACTGAAGCTTTCTTT	CASSKGQGNTEAFF
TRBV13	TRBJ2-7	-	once	TGTGCCAGCAGCCCTCCCCGGGGTGGAGGGTTCTACGAGCAGTACTTC	CASSPPRGGGFYEQYF
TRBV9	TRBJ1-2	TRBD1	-	TGTGCCAGCAGCGTGGGACAGGGGGGTAACTATGGCTACACCTTC	CASSVGQGGNYGYTF
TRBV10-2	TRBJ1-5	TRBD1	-	TGCGCCAGCAGGGACGGACAGGGTCTCGATCAGCCCCAGCATTTT	CASRDGQGLDQPQHF
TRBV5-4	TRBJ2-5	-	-	TGTGCCAGCAGCCTCGGACTAAAAGAGACCCAGTACTTC	CASSLGLKETQYF
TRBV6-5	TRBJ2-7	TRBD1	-	TGTGCCAGCAGTTTGGACAGGGTGAGCTCCTACGAGCAGTACTTC	CASSLDRVSSYEQYF
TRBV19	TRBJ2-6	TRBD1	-	TGTGCCAGTGCGGACAGGGGAAAAGCTGGGGCCAACGTCCTGACTTTC	CASADRGKAGANVLTF
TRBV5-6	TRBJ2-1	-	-	TGTGCCAGCAGCTTCGGGGTCCAATCAGGTAATGAGCAGTTCTTC	CASSFGVQSGNEQFF
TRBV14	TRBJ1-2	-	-	TGTGCCAGCAGCCCAACGGGTCGGCGACTAACTAACTATGGCTACACCTTC	CASSPTGRRLTNYGYTF
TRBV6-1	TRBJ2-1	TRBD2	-	TGTGCCAGCAGTGAAGCGACTAGCGAAGTCCATGAGCAGTTCTTC	CASSEATSEVHEQFF
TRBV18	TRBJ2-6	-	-	TGTGCCAGCTCAGAGAGCTCTGGGGCCAACGTCCTGACTTTC	CASSESSGANVLTF
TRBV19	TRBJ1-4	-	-	TGTGCCAGTAGTTGGACCGGGACAAATGGAAAACTGTTTTTT	CASSWTGTNGKLFF
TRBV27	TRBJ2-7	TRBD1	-	TGTGCCAGCAGTGTTACCGGGACAGGGTACTACGAGCAGTACTTC	CASSVTGTGYYEQYF
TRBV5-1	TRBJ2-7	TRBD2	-	TGCGCCAGCAGCTGGACTAGCGGACCCTACGAGCAGTACTTC	CASSWTSGPYEQYF
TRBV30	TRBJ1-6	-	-	TGTGCCTGGAGTACAGACTATAATTCCCCCCTCCACTTT	CAWSTDYNSPLHF
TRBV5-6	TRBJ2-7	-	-	TGTGCCAGCAGTCGGTTCAACGAGCAGTACTTC	CASSRFNEQYF
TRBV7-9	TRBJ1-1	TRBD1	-	TGTGCCAGCAGCCCTAGGTCAGGGGGCACTGAAGCTTTCTTT	CASSPRSGGTEAFF
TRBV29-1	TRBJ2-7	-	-	TGCAGCGTTGAAGTGCCCGGAGGTCTCAAGTACGAGCAGTACTTC	CSVEVPGGLKYEQYF
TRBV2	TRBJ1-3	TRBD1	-	TGTGCCAGCAGTGAACGGGACAGGGGAAACACCATATATTTT	CASSERDRGNTIYF
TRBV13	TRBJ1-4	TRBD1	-	TGTGCCAGCAGCTCCTTTACAGGGGAAGCGACTAATGAAAAACTGTTTTTT	CASSSFTGEATNEKLFF
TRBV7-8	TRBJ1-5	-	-	TGTGCCAGCAGCTTGGGGCCAGCAGGCCACGGCAATCAGCCCCAGCATTTT	CASSLGPAGHGNQPQHF
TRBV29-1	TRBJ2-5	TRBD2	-	TGCAGCGTTGAAGAGTTAGCGGGGGCACAAGAGACCCAGTACTTC	CSVEELAGAQETQYF
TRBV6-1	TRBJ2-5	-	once	TGTGCCAGCAGTGCCCGAACCGACCCAGGGTGGCAAGAGACCCAGTACTTC	CASSARTDPGWQETQYF
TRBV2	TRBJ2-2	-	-	TGTGCCAGCAGTAGGGGAACCGGGGAGCTGTTTTTT	CASSRGTGELFF
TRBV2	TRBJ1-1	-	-	TGTGCCAGCAGCCTCAGCCAGGCTCGCACTGAAGCTTTCTTT	CASSLSQARTEAFF
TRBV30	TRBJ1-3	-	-	TGTGCCTGGAACTCAGGCCTCTCTGGAAACACCATATATTTT	CAWNSGLSGNTIYF